These T cell receptor beta chains were read from a single sample in a study of blood T cell repertoires in COVID-19. TCRdb's table, derived via immunoSEQ multiplex PCR, lists solely in-frame clones and lacks some. This repertoire shows around 150,000 clones, under 85% found once; its top ten account for just under 9%. The sample comprised peripheral blood. The receptors shown here come from a woman over 75 in a cohort sampled during active or convalescent COVID-19. Both conserved end residues are part of each CDR3. A D gene is named only where the DNA matches it firmly. Clone sizes are given selectively: once, few, many, or a class where the clone is expanded.

j_call	clone_size	cdr3_length	d_call	v_call	cdr3_nt	cdr3_aa
TRBJ2-3	NA	15	NA	TRBV15	TGTGCCACCAGCCAGAAGGACAGTTTCACAGATACGCAGTATTTT	CATSQKDSFTDTQYF
TRBJ2-1	NA	16	TRBD2	TRBV5-1	TGCGCCAGCAGCTTGGGCTCTAGCGGGGGGGCCAATGAGCAGTTCTTC	CASSLGSSGGANEQFF
TRBJ1-1	NA	14	NA	TRBV6-1	TGTGCCAGCAGTGAGATGGGCTCGAACACTGAAGCTTTCTTT	CASSEMGSNTEAFF
TRBJ1-3	NA	14	TRBD1	TRBV11-2	TGTGCCAGCAGCTTGGGGCAGGGGGCACCCACCATATATTTT	CASSLGQGAPTIYF
TRBJ1-6	NA	16	NA	TRBV7-3	TGTGCCAGCAGCTTTTCAGTGGAGGCAGATAATTCACCCCTCCACTTT	CASSFSVEADNSPLHF
TRBJ1-1	few	14	NA	TRBV5-6	TGTGCCAGCAGCTTGGCGGGAGGGGTCACTGAAGCTTTCTTT	CASSLAGGVTEAFF
TRBJ1-1	few	14	NA	TRBV5-1	TGCGCCAGCAGCCGCGGGACCGAGGGCACTGAAGCTTTCTTT	CASSRGTEGTEAFF
TRBJ2-1	NA	17	NA	TRBV7-8	TGTGCCAGCAGCTTAGCGAGTGGCACTCGGGGTATGAATGAGCAGTTCTTC	CASSLASGTRGMNEQFF
TRBJ2-2	NA	14	NA	TRBV6-5	TGTGCCAGCAGTTACCTTACGGGGGCCGGGGAGCTGTTTTTT	CASSYLTGAGELFF
TRBJ1-1	NA	13	NA	TRBV14	TGTGCCAGCAGCACACACATGAACACTGAAGCTTTCTTT	CASSTHMNTEAFF
TRBJ2-3	once	12	NA	TRBV30	TGTGCCTGGAGGGGACTTGGGAATACGCAGTATTTT	CAWRGLGNTQYF
TRBJ2-3	NA	15	TRBD2	TRBV7-2	TGTGCCAGCAGCTTAAAGCGGGGGGTCACAGATACGCAGTATTTT	CASSLKRGVTDTQYF
TRBJ1-1	NA	14	TRBD1	TRBV5-1	TGCGCCAGCAGCACGGACAGGTTAGGAACTGAAGCTTTCTTT	CASSTDRLGTEAFF
TRBJ2-3	NA	16	NA	TRBV15	TGTGCCACCAGCAGAGATGGTCGGGGGAGCACAGATACGCAGTATTTT	CATSRDGRGSTDTQYF
TRBJ1-2	NA	14	NA	TRBV6-5	TGTGCCAGCACCGAGAGGGCCACATTTTATGGCTACACCTTC	CASTERATFYGYTF
TRBJ1-1	NA	14	NA	TRBV7-9	TGTGCCAGCGGTTTGATCACCCCAGACACTGAAGCTTTCTTT	CASGLITPDTEAFF
TRBJ2-7	once	16	NA	TRBV9	TGTGCCAGCAGCGTAGATGCGGCTGGCAGCTCCTACGAGCAGTACTTC	CASSVDAAGSSYEQYF
TRBJ1-2	NA	14	NA	TRBV2	TGTGCCAGCAGTCTGGTACAGGCAGGCTATGGCTACACCTTC	CASSLVQAGYGYTF
TRBJ2-3	NA	18	TRBD1	TRBV5-1	TGCGCCAGCAGCTCGATAACAGGGGGCAGGTTTGGGACAGATACGCAGTATTTT	CASSSITGGRFGTDTQYF
TRBJ2-1	NA	15	TRBD2	TRBV5-1	TGCGCCAGCAGCCCCGGGGGGGCCTCCTACAATGAGCAGTTCTTC	CASSPGGASYNEQFF
TRBJ1-2	once	13	TRBD1	TRBV24-1	TGTGCCACCAGCGACCCGACAGGGAATGGCTACACCTTC	CATSDPTGNGYTF
TRBJ2-3	few	17	TRBD2	TRBV5-5	TGTGCCAGCAGCAACAGACTAGCGGGACTTAGCACAGATACGCAGTATTTT	CASSNRLAGLSTDTQYF
TRBJ1-3	NA	14	TRBD1	TRBV19	TGTGCCAGTAGAGAGACAGGGGTGGGAAACACCATATATTTT	CASRETGVGNTIYF
TRBJ1-4	many	19	NA	TRBV19	TGTGCCAGTAGCAGACGTCCATCACTACTCAGCGCAACTAATGAAAAACTGTTTTTT	CASSRRPSLLSATNEKLFF
TRBJ2-4	NA	14	NA	TRBV3-1/TRBV3-2	TGTGCCAGCAGCCATGAGGGAACCCAAAACATTCAGTACTTC	CASSHEGTQNIQYF
TRBJ1-2	NA	19	TRBD1	TRBV28	TGTGCCAGTTTAGACTACTCCGGGACAGAATTCCGTATGGGTTTGGGCTACACCTTC	CASLDYSGTEFRMGLGYTF
TRBJ2-5	NA	16	TRBD1	TRBV6-2/TRBV6-3	TGTGCCAGCAGTTCAGGACAGGGCAAGTACCAAGAGACCCAGTACTTC	CASSSGQGKYQETQYF
TRBJ2-7	NA	13	NA	TRBV6-5	TGTGCCAGCTCTCCGGGTCAATTCTACGAGCAGTACTTC	CASSPGQFYEQYF
TRBJ1-1	NA	15	NA	TRBV28	TGTGCCAGCAGTTTACCCACAGGGTCGGGAACTGAAGCTTTCTTT	CASSLPTGSGTEAFF
TRBJ2-7	few	17	TRBD1	TRBV7-8	TGTGCCAGCAGCCCCGGACAGGGGGCCTATAGCTATAGCGAGCAGTACTTC	CASSPGQGAYSYSEQYF
TRBJ2-1	NA	16	TRBD1	TRBV5-4	TGTGCCAGCAGACGAAACACAGGGGGCGCGAGGAATGAGCAGTTCTTC	CASRRNTGGARNEQFF
TRBJ2-7	NA	14	NA	TRBV7-3	TGTGCCAGCAGCTTACTGGGAGGAGGCCACGAGCAGTACTTC	CASSLLGGGHEQYF
TRBJ2-2	NA	17	TRBD2	TRBV3-1/TRBV3-2	TGTGCCAGCAGCCAGTCTCTAGCGGGGGGGCTTATCGGGGAGCTGTTTTTT	CASSQSLAGGLIGELFF
TRBJ2-2	NA	15	NA	TRBV5-4	TGTGCCAGCAGTCTGAAGTGGGGGGATGACGGGGAGCTGTTTTTT	CASSLKWGDDGELFF
TRBJ2-3	NA	17	TRBD2	TRBV6-6	TGTGCCAGCAGTCCCCTTGGGGTAGCGGGGCGGGGGAATACGCAGTATTTT	CASSPLGVAGRGNTQYF
TRBJ2-7	NA	13	TRBD2	TRBV20-1	TGCAGTGCTAGTAGCGGGGGGGTATACGAGCAGTACTTC	CSASSGGVYEQYF